This passage covers 27 T cell receptor beta chains from one sample sequenced in a study of blood T cell repertoires in COVID-19. Data came from immunoSEQ multiplex PCR; TCRdb stores just in-frame clones and leaves some out. Here the sample spans some 100,000 clones, around 87% being singletons. The material sequenced was peripheral blood. The receptors come from a human donor in a cohort sampled during active COVID-19.

This clone was picked up one time. CDR3 residues: CATQEGGLSSYEQYF. As DNA, the CDR3 is TGTGCCACTCAGGAGGGGGGGTTGAGCTCCTACGAGCAGTACTTC. The chain recombines TRBV6-5 with TRBJ2-7; D is possibly TRBD2 (7 bases). The CDR3 has 15 amino acids. In germline, CDR1 is MNHEY, CDR2 SVGAGI. V shed 10 bases and J shed 0 bases, with 19 bases lying between them.

This sequence joins TRBV6-1 and TRBJ2-7; D remains unclear. The CDR3 sequence is 15 residues long. V was shortened by 1 base and J by 2 bases, with 12 bases between the two germline ends. Germline CDR1 reads MNHNS; CDR2 reads SASEGT. CDR3 region: CASSEVVVGPYEQYF. The CDR3 coding sequence is TGTGCCAGCAGTGAAGTGGTGGTTGGCCCCTACGAGCAGTACTTC.

The rearrangement joins TRBV6-4 to TRBJ1-1, with 7 bases aligning to TRBD1. The CDR3 contains 16 residues. Germline CDR1 reads MRHNA; CDR2 reads SNTAGT. Trimming at V came to 6 bases and at J to 1 base, leaving 11 bases not matched to a gene. In DNA, the CDR3 is TGTGCCAGCAGGAGGGGACAGCGCATAAAGAACACTGAAGCTTTCTTT. Its translation is CASRRGQRIKNTEAFF.

The chain joins TRBV9 to TRBJ2-3; 14 bases are shared with TRBD2. The CDR3 sequence is 18 residues long. V dropped 4 bases and J dropped 0; count of bases not matched to a gene: 7. The V gene's germline CDR1 is SGDLS and CDR2 YYNGEE. The CDR3 here is CASSFGTSGGASTDTQYF. The CDR3 DNA follows: TGTGCCAGCAGCTTCGGGACTAGCGGGGGTGCTAGCACAGATACGCAGTATTTT.

The V call is TRBV7-9, the J call TRBJ2-7; TRBD1 aligns across 9 bases. The length of the CDR3 is 15 residues. Germline V gene lookup returns CDR1 SEHNR and CDR2 FQNEAQ (reference sequence). Germline trimming cut 3 bases from V and 7 bases from J; bases unmatched to any gene: 10. The CDR3 sequence is CASSFTGGVVGEQYF. As DNA, the CDR3 is TGTGCCAGCAGCTTTACAGGGGGCGTTGTCGGGGAGCAGTACTTC. Supplemented by reference TRBV7-9 and TRBJ2-7, the full variable domain reads DTGVSQNPRHKITKRGQNVTFRCDPISEHNRLYWYRQTLGQGPEFLTYFQNEAQLEKSRLLSDRFSAERPKGSFSTLEIQRTEQGDSAMYLCASSFTGGVVGEQYFGPGTRLTVT.

The gene calls are TRBV6-2 or TRBV6-3 and TRBJ2-5, with TRBD2 as a possible D gene (5 bases). In germline, CDR1 is MNHEY, CDR2 SVGEGT. The V end lost 0 bases, the J end lost 4 bases, and 12 bases lay between the germline ends. There are 15 residues in the CDR3. This chain's CDR3 is CASSYSPGFRETQYF. CDR3 DNA sequence: TGTGCCAGCAGTTACTCGCCGGGGTTTCGAGAGACCCAGTACTTC.

This clone was seen a few times. The V and J genes are TRBV4-2 and TRBJ1-6, with 7 bases matching TRBD1. CDR1 LGHNA and CDR2 YNFKEQ come from the germline V gene. Trimming took 1 base from V and 8 from J; bases not matched to a gene: 5. The CDR3 is made up of 15 amino acids. CDR3 amino acids: CASSQAGTADSPLHF. DNA of the CDR3: TGTGCCAGCAGCCAAGCGGGGACAGCGGATTCACCCCTCCACTTT.

The chain is built from TRBV20-1 and TRBJ2-3; TRBD2 might be the D (6 bases). The CDR3 is 16 amino acids. Trimming left V 3 bases short and J 0 bases short, with 16 bases between. Germline assignment: CDR1 DFQATT and CDR2 SNEGSKA (reference sequence). CDR3 nucleotides: TGCAGTGCTAGTGGTGTCGGGGGAACTAGCACAGATACGCAGTATTTT. It specifies CSASGVGGTSTDTQYF.

This clone showed up just a few times. The chain combines TRBV6-6 with TRBJ1-5; the match to TRBD1 covers 9 bases. The CDR3 covers 14 residues. Germline CDR1 MNHNY, CDR2 SVGAGI (reference sequence). After removal of 5 bases from V and 4 bases from J, the junction contained 3 bases not matched to a gene. As DNA, the CDR3 is TGTGCCAGCAGTCCGGGACAGGGTAATCAGCCCCAGCATTTT. Translation gives CASSPGQGNQPQHF.

In its sample, this clone was seen a few times. The rearrangement joins TRBV6-5 to TRBJ1-4; TRBD1 is a possible D gene (5 bases). The V gene lost 2 bases and the J gene lost 0 bases, with 10 bases spanning the gap. The CDR3 has 16 residues. Germline V CDR1 and CDR2: MNHEY, SVGAGI. This CDR3 is CASSYTTVSTNEKLFF. DNA of the CDR3: TGTGCCAGCAGTTACACGACAGTTTCAACTAATGAAAAACTGTTTTTT.

The V call is TRBV11-2, the J call TRBJ2-1; D gene unclear. This CDR3 has 13 residues. V was trimmed by 5 bases and J by 7 bases, leaving 12 bases between them. Germline V gene data show CDR1 as SGHAT and CDR2 as FQNNGV. The DNA for the CDR3 is TGTGCCAGCAGCCCCTTACCCGGGAATGAGCAGTTCTTC. Protein: CASSPLPGNEQFF. The entire variable domain, with the rest obtained from reference TRBV11-2 and TRBJ2-1, is as follows: EAGVAQSPRYKIIEKRQSVAFWCNPISGHATLYWYQQILGQGPKLLIQFQNNGVVDDSQLPKDRFSAERLKGVDSTLKIQPAKLEDSAVYLCASSPLPGNEQFFGPGTRLTVL.

This sequence joins TRBV6-5 and TRBJ1-4; 9 bases are a match to TRBD1. The CDR3 loop spans 16 amino acids. The germline gives CDR1 MNHEY, CDR2 SVGAGI. Germline trimming cut 4 bases from V and 10 bases from J; bases unmatched to any gene: 13. CDR3 bases: TGTGCCAGCAGTTTTAATTCCGGGACAGGGATCGGAAAACTGTTTTTT. This codes for CASSFNSGTGIGKLFF.

This sequence joins TRBV27 and TRBJ2-2; tentative D call: TRBD1 (5 bases). In germline, CDR1 is MNHEY, CDR2 SMNVEV (reference sequence). The CDR3 has 15 residues. V lost 6 bases and J 6 bases, leaving 17 bases between the germline ends. CDR3 in DNA: TGTGCCAGCAGCCCGCCTATAGGGGTGGCCGGGGAGCTGTTTTTT. Protein product: CASSPPIGVAGELFF.

The V gene is TRBV5-5, the J gene TRBJ1-4; no clear D. Trimming shortened V by 4 bases and J by 3 bases, and 13 bases separated the two germline ends. The CDR3 covers 15 residues. In germline, CDR1 is SGHKS, CDR2 YYEKEE (reference sequence). CDR3 bases: TGTGCCAGCAGCCAGATGTTATCCCCTAATGAAAAACTGTTTTTT. This translates into CASSQMLSPNEKLFF.

This chain connects TRBV9 to TRBJ2-7, with TRBD2 as a possible D gene (5 bases). Germline V gives CDR1 SGDLS, CDR2 YYNGEE. This CDR3 spans 15 amino acids. V was shortened by 0 bases and J by 2 bases, with 12 bases between the two germline ends. CDR3 loop: CASSVAGIGPYEQYF. The CDR3 DNA is TGTGCCAGCAGCGTAGCGGGGATAGGACCCTACGAGCAGTACTTC.

J is TRBJ2-7 and V is TRBV19; 10 nucleotides line up with TRBD2. The CDR3 runs 14 residues. Germline CDR1 LNHDA, CDR2 SQIVND (reference sequence). V trimming: 6 bases; J trimming: 4 bases; junction bases outside the gene matches: 6. The CDR3 sequence: CASSLTSGFYEQYF. The CDR3 DNA reads as TGTGCCAGTAGCCTGACTAGCGGGTTTTACGAGCAGTACTTC. Based on the CDR3 plus reference TRBV19 and TRBJ2-7, the full variable domain is DGGITQSPKYLFRKEGQNVTLSCEQNLNHDAMYWYRQDPGQGLRLIYYSQIVNDFQKGDIAEGYSVSREKKESFPLTVTSAQKNPTAFYLCASSLTSGFYEQYFGPGTRLTVT.

V usage is TRBV5-1 and J usage is TRBJ2-1; 8 positions agree with TRBD1. The CDR3 is 14 amino acids. Trimming at V came to 6 bases and at J to 4 bases, leaving 6 bases not matched to a gene. CDR1 SGHRS and CDR2 YFSETQ come from the germline V gene. The CDR3 nucleotides are TGCGCCAGCACACGAGGGACAGGATACAATGAGCAGTTCTTC. Amino acid sequence: CASTRGTGYNEQFF.

The rearrangement uses TRBV9 and TRBJ2-2; perhaps TRBD2 as D (5 bases). The CDR3 consists of 12 residues. The V and J ends lost 3 bases and 7 bases respectively, with 7 bases between them. Germline V CDR1 and CDR2: SGDLS, YYNGEE. The CDR3: CASSGTSGELFF. The CDR3 DNA follows: TGTGCCAGCAGCGGTACTAGCGGGGAGCTGTTTTTT.

The chain couples TRBV3-1 (or the pseudogene TRBV3-2) to TRBJ1-6, with TRBD1 matching over 7 bases. The CDR3 has 17 residues. Unmatched junction bases numbered 11, after V lost 5 bases and J lost 4 bases. Germline V gene sequence: CDR1 LGHDT, CDR2 YNNKEL (reference sequence). The CDR3 DNA is TGTGCCAGCAGCGACGACAGGGTTGGCATTTATAATTCACCCCTCCACTTT. It codes for CASSDDRVGIYNSPLHF.

The rearrangement uses TRBV27 and TRBJ1-1, with D possibly TRBD1 on 5 matching bases. CDR3 length equals 13 residues. V shed 4 bases and J shed 4 bases, with 10 bases lying between them. The V gene's germline CDR1 is MNHEY and CDR2 SMNVEV (reference sequence). The CDR3 DNA reads as TGTGCCAGCAGTTGGGAGGGGTCCACTGAAGCTTTCTTT. Translated, it gives CASSWEGSTEAFF.

The rearrangement links TRBV7-9 to TRBJ2-1; the D gene is possibly TRBD1 (6 bases). The ends were cut back, 8 bases at V and 6 bases at J, with 11 bases in the middle. CDR3 length: 12 amino acids. Germline V gene sequence: CDR1 SEHNR, CDR2 FQNEAQ (reference sequence). CDR3 DNA sequence: TGTGCCAGCTTTCTGGGGGCCAATGAGCAGTTCTTC. Its protein product is CASFLGANEQFF. The full variable domain, in which reference TRBV7-9 and TRBJ2-1 provide the parts outside the CDR3, is DTGVSQNPRHKITKRGQNVTFRCDPISEHNRLYWYRQTLGQGPEFLTYFQNEAQLEKSRLLSDRFSAERPKGSFSTLEIQRTEQGDSAMYLCASFLGANEQFFGPGTRLTVL.

This chain connects TRBV7-3 to TRBJ2-6, with 8 bases fitting TRBD2. The junction had 15 bases not matched to a gene; V was cut back by 5 bases and J by 0 bases. Per the germline V gene, CDR1 is SGHTA and CDR2 is FQGTGA. This CDR3 contains 20 residues. The CDR3 is CASSTAPRGAANSGANVLTF. In nucleotides, the CDR3 is TGTGCCAGCAGCACAGCCCCGCGGGGGGCGGCCAACTCTGGGGCCAACGTCCTGACTTTC.

The chain uses TRBV6-4 and TRBJ2-1; 9 nucleotides align to TRBD2. V dropped 7 bases and J dropped 9; count of bases not matched to a gene: 10. CDR3 size: 14 residues. Germline-derived CDR1 and CDR2 are MRHNA and SNTAGT. This CDR3 is CASKISGGVGEQFF. The CDR3 nucleotides read TGTGCCAGCAAGATTAGCGGGGGAGTGGGTGAGCAGTTCTTC.

The genes are TRBV5-5 and TRBJ1-1; D not certain. Germline CDR1 reads SGHKS; CDR2 reads YYEKEE (reference sequence). V was shortened by 7 bases and J by 3 bases, with 7 bases between the two germline ends. This CDR3 is 11 amino acids long. The CDR3 protein is CASGRDTEAFF. For the CDR3, the DNA is TGTGCCAGCGGCCGGGACACTGAAGCTTTCTTT.

This clone was counted between two and nine times. The DNA of the CDR3 is TGTGCCATCAGTGAGTTAGGGGGGGCGGGCACTGAAGCTTTCTTT. Its translation is CAISELGGAGTEAFF. The chain employs TRBV10-3 and TRBJ1-1; a possible D gene is TRBD1 (6 bases). CDR1 is ENHRY and CDR2 is SYGVKD in the germline V gene. Trimming stripped 1 base from V and 4 bases from J, with 13 bases between. This CDR3 comprises 15 residues.

For this clone: At one boundary the junction diverges from the germline segment, which might be a read error. This chain joins TRBV29-1 and TRBJ2-7; D might be TRBD1 (7 bases). Germline loops: CDR1 SQVTM, CDR2 ANQGSEA. CDR3 size: 14 residues. This CDR3 is CSVQEQGRTYEQYF. The CDR3 coding sequence is TGCAGCGTTCAAGAACAGGGGAGGACCTACGAGCAGTACTTC.

J is TRBJ2-5 and V is TRBV7-9; 7 bases agree with TRBD2. V shed 6 bases, J shed 4 bases, and the junction held 5 bases outside the gene matches. This CDR3 comprises 13 residues. Germline V lookup: CDR1 SEHNR, CDR2 FQNEAQ (reference sequence). The CDR3 loop is CASRTAGVETQYF. The DNA of the CDR3 is TGTGCCAGCAGGACCGCGGGGGTAGAGACCCAGTACTTC.